This T cell receptor beta chain was obtained from a study of Ad26.COV2.S vaccination and SARS-CoV-2 variants. Study-wide findings and caveats: Compared with placebo recipients, vaccine recipients had higher spike-specific TCR breadth.

Stated treatment: around 19 received Ad26.COV2.S at low or high dose, single or two shots; about 5 received placebo; per-sample allocation not given. Each sample was drawn 63 days after the first injection (of vaccine or placebo). Recruitment in Boston yielded a donor of adult age, 18-55 years. Comments on this clone: Its specificity is unknown.

This table comes from immunoSEQ multiplex PCR, and its TCRdb copy is limited to in-frame clones, with some not included. The sample has over 400,000 clones; approximately 92% are singletons. Germline values: CDR1 SGDLS, CDR2 YYNGEE. With 4 bases removed from V and 8 bases from J, the gap between germline ends came to 12 bases. The CDR3 contains 12 residues. The receptor's source is a person between 18 and 65 years old who received the Ad26.COV2.S COVID-19 vaccine or a placebo. The sequencing used peripheral blood, collected in a trial of Ad26.COV2.S vaccine versus placebo. This rearrangement joins TRBV9 to TRBJ1-2, with D possibly being TRBD1 (6 bases). Written as DNA, the CDR3 is TGTGCCAGCAGCCGGCAGGGGCGCGGCTACACCTTC. It specifies CASSRQGRGYTF.